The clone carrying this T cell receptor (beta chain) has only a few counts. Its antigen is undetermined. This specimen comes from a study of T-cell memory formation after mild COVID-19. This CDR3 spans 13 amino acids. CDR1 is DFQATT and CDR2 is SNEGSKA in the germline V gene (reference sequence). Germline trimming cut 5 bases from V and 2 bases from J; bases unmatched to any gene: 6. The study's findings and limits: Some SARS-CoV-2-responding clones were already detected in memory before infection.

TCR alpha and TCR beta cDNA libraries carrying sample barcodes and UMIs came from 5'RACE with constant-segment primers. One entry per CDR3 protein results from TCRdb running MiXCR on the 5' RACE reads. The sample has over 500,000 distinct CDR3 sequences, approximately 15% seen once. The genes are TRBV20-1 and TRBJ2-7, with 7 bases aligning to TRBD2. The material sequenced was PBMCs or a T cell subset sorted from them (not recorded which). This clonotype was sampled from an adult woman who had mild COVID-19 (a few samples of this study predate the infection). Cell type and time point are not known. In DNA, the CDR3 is TGCAGTGCTCGCCTTGGGAGGGCCTACGAGCAGTACTTC. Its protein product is CSARLGRAYEQYF.